These 22 T cell receptor beta chains came from one sample sequenced in a study of tumor-infiltrating lymphocytes in oesophageal squamous cell carcinoma. TCRdb analysed the PCR reads with MiXCR anew, one entry per CDR3 protein. The sample has approximately 20,000 distinct CDR3 sequences; around 41% are singletons. Sequences were obtained from esophageal tumor tissue. These receptors all stem from a male donor with esophageal squamous cell carcinoma.

This chain connects TRBV7-6 to TRBJ2-1, with D maybe TRBD2 (7 bases). The V end lost 1 base, the J end lost 4 bases, and 17 bases lay between the germline ends. From germline, CDR1 is SGHVS and CDR2 FNYEAQ. The CDR3 has 17 residues. The CDR3 coding sequence is TGTGCCAGCAGCTTAGAAACCGGGGGGCGTAGATACAATGAGCAGTTCTTC. Translating gives CASSLETGGRRYNEQFF.

The J gene is TRBJ1-4, the V gene TRBV3-1; 9 bases agree with TRBD1. J lost 4 bases, V lost 2 bases, and 8 bases had no gene match. The CDR3 is 17 amino acids. CDR1 LGHDT and CDR2 YNNKEL come from the germline V gene (reference sequence). CDR3 nucleotides: TGTGCCAGCAGCCAAAGCCAGGGACAGGGCGTTAATGAAAAACTGTTTTTT. Translation gives CASSQSQGQGVNEKLFF.

This rearrangement joins TRBV7-2 to TRBJ2-7; D uncertain. V lost 4 bases and J 5 bases, leaving 12 bases between the germline ends. The V gene's germline CDR1 is SGHTA and CDR2 FQGNSA. The CDR3 loop spans 13 amino acids. CDR3 protein: CASSSLTRNEQYF. CDR3 coding DNA: TGTGCCAGCAGCTCACTCACTCGAAACGAGCAGTACTTC.

This clonotype occurred many times. This sequence joins TRBV11-2 and TRBJ1-1; 7 bases agree with TRBD1. This CDR3 comprises 13 residues. V was pared by 4 bases and J by 4 bases, with 3 bases of the junction left unmatched. Germline values: CDR1 SGHAT, CDR2 FQNNGV. CDR3 region: CASSSYRGTEAFF. In nucleotides, the CDR3 is TGTGCCAGCAGCTCCTACAGGGGCACTGAAGCTTTCTTT. The whole variable domain, filled in from reference TRBV11-2 and TRBJ1-1, reads EAGVAQSPRYKIIEKRQSVAFWCNPISGHATLYWYQQILGQGPKLLIQFQNNGVVDDSQLPKDRFSAERLKGVDSTLKIQPAKLEDSAVYLCASSSYRGTEAFFGQGTRLTVV.

This clonotype was observed at least ten times. The genes are TRBV7-2 and TRBJ2-3; possibly TRBD1 or TRBD2 for D (5 bases each). Germline V CDR1 and CDR2: SGHTA, FQGNSA. Trimming shortened V by 5 bases and J by 1 base, and 10 bases separated the two germline ends. CDR3 length equals 14 residues. Here the CDR3 DNA reads TGTGCCAGCAGCCCCTTGGGACGCACAGATACGCAGTATTTT. Translating it yields CASSPLGRTDTQYF.

Note on this clonotype: At one of its ends the junction is not consistent with the germline gene, which may arise from a read error. The rearrangement links TRBV7-6 to TRBJ2-1; TRBD1 is a possible D gene (6 bases). CDR3 length equals 17 residues. Germline CDR1 SGHVS, CDR2 FNYEAQ. CDR3 sequence: CASSLSLGETGCDEQFF. The CDR3 DNA reads TGTGCTAGCAGCTTATCCCTAGGTGAGACAGGTTGTGATGAGCAGTTCTTC.

The J gene is TRBJ2-4, the V gene TRBV6-6; D not certain. The J call is in doubt because the DNA end fits TRBJ2-7 better. The CDR3 spans 15 residues. Germline CDR1 and CDR2: MNHNY and SVGAGI (reference sequence). The CDR3 DNA reads as TGTGCCAGCAGTTACCCCAGTAATGTGGGCTACGAGCAGTACTTC. Protein: CASSYPSNVGYEQYF.

This clonotype was detected many times. As DNA, the CDR3 is TGTGCCAGCAGGGCCACCGGGACAGGGGCCTACAATGAGCAGTACTTC. Translation: CASRATGTGAYNEQYF. The gene calls are TRBV12-3 or TRBV12-4 and TRBJ2-7; 10 bases map to TRBD1. V was pared by 6 bases and J by 7 bases, with 15 bases of the junction left unmatched. This CDR3 has 16 amino acids.

This clonotype turned up a few times. V gene TRBV7-6 combines with J gene TRBJ2-5; D unresolved. CDR3 length equals 11 residues. The V end was cut by 5 bases, the J end by 4 bases, with 5 bases between. CDR1 and CDR2 from the germline V gene are SGHVS and FNYEAQ. CDR3: CASSVGETQYF. Written as DNA, the CDR3 is TGTGCCAGCAGCGTTGGAGAGACCCAGTACTTC.

This clonotype was seen a few times. The V gene is TRBV29-1, the J gene TRBJ2-1; 11 bases agree with TRBD2. The J call is in doubt because the DNA end fits TRBJ2-7 better. The CDR3 spans 13 residues. CDR1 SQVTM and CDR2 ANQGSEA come from the germline V gene. In DNA form, the CDR3 reads TGCAGCGTTGATCTAGCGGGGGGCTACGAGCAGTACTTC. This codes for CSVDLAGGYEQYF.

This clonotype was seen many times. The genes are TRBV6-1 and TRBJ2-7, with 7 bases fitting TRBD1. The CDR3 spans 13 residues. CDR1 and CDR2 from the germline V gene are MNHNS and SASEGT. V dropped 5 bases and J dropped 3; count of bases not matched to a gene: 4. CDR3 in DNA: TGTGCCAGCAGTCAGGGGGAAAACTACGAGCAGTACTTC. It yields the protein CASSQGENYEQYF.

Regarding this clonotype: The DNA is left out, because the CDR3 cannot be placed on it with certainty; the CDR3 is given as TCRdb lists it. This chain uses TRBV7-9 with TRBJ2-6; the table's D call, TRBD1, was not checked against the DNA. The CDR3 numbers 15 amino acids, ends counted. CDR1 is SEHNR and CDR2 is FQNEAQ in the germline V gene (reference sequence). CDR3 protein: CASSSGTGLRAVLRF.

There are many counts of this clonotype. The chain couples TRBV2 to TRBJ2-1; D uncertain. The CDR3 sequence is 15 residues long. V shed 1 base and J shed 6 bases, with 13 bases lying between them. Germline V gives CDR1 SNHLY, CDR2 FYNNEI. The CDR3 loop reads CASSEGYLIGNEQFF. The CDR3 nucleotides read TGTGCCAGCAGTGAAGGATACCTTATAGGCAATGAGCAGTTCTTC.

The rearrangement uses TRBV27 and TRBJ1-6; D gene unclear. Trimming left V 5 bases short and J 2 bases short, with 13 bases between. CDR1 is MNHEY, CDR2 SMNVEV, per germline (reference sequence). The length of the CDR3 is 16 residues. CDR3 protein: CASSPPGRTYNSPLHF. In DNA form, the CDR3 reads TGTGCCAGCAGTCCACCTGGACGGACCTATAATTCACCCCTCCACTTT.

This clonotype showed up many times. The chain links TRBV24-1 to TRBJ2-3; D not resolved. Germline V gene lookup returns CDR1 KGHDR and CDR2 SFDVKD. There are 13 residues in the CDR3. V shed 4 bases and J shed 4 bases, with 8 bases lying between them. CDR3 residues: CATSEWASDTQYF. CDR3 DNA sequence: TGTGCCACCAGTGAATGGGCTTCAGATACGCAGTATTTT.

As concerns this clonotype: A much larger clone is a single base away; this may be a read error. The chain links TRBV9 to TRBJ2-7, with 12 bases identical to TRBD2. The CDR3 has 15 residues. V was pared by 1 base and J by 7 bases, with 6 bases of the junction left unmatched. Germline assignment: CDR1 SGDLS and CDR2 YYNGEE. Here the CDR3 DNA reads TGTGCCAGCAGCGTACTAGCGGGAGGGCCAGGGGAGCAGTACTTC. Protein: CASSVLAGGPGEQYF. The whole variable domain, remainder taken from reference TRBV9 and TRBJ2-7, is DSGVTQTPKHLITATGQRVTLRCSPRSGDLSVYWYQQSLDQGLQFLIQYYNGEERAKGNILERFSAQQFPDLHSELNLSSLELGDSALYFCASSVLAGGPGEQYFGPGTRLTVT.

This clonotype is medium-sized. The chain carries TRBV7-2 and TRBJ1-1; the D gene is possibly TRBD1 (5 bases). The germline V gene encodes CDR1 SGHTA and CDR2 FQGNSA. Trimming removed 1 base from V and 1 base from J, with 13 bases in between. The CDR3 contains 16 residues. The CDR3 DNA reads TGTGCCAGCAGCTTAGGGGGGTCAGGGAAGAACACTGAAGCTTTCTTT. Translation: CASSLGGSGKNTEAFF.

The genes are TRBV7-2 and TRBJ2-3; 7 bases fit TRBD1. V dropped 4 bases and J dropped 2; count of bases not matched to a gene: 6. Germline CDR1 reads SGHTA; CDR2 reads FQGNSA. The CDR3 loop spans 15 amino acids. The CDR3 is CASSSPDRLTDTQYF. In DNA, the CDR3 is TGTGCCAGCAGCTCCCCGGACAGGCTCACAGATACGCAGTATTTT.

Many counts were recorded for this clonotype. The genes are TRBV12-3 or TRBV12-4 and TRBJ2-3; weak D call: TRBD1 (5 bases). V was clipped by 7 bases and J by 1 base, with 9 bases between them. The CDR3 consists of 13 residues. The CDR3 here is CASKWGGTDTQYF. The CDR3 DNA is TGTGCCAGCAAGTGGGGCGGCACAGATACGCAGTATTTT.

The chain employs TRBV6-5 and TRBJ2-3; D unresolved. The J call may be incorrect, as the DNA end agrees better with TRBJ2-5. Germline V gene lookup returns CDR1 MNHEY and CDR2 SVGAGI. The CDR3 length is 13 residues. The CDR3, as DNA: TGTGCCAGCTCACCTTCCACGGAGGAGACCCAGTACTTC. Translation gives CASSPSTEETQYF.

The chain is built from TRBV7-3 and TRBJ2-3; D gene ambiguous. The closer fit of TRBJ2-5 to the DNA end suggests the J call may be wrong. The CDR3 is 14 residues long. Germline loops: CDR1 SGHTA, CDR2 FQGTGA. In nucleotides, the CDR3 is TGTGCCAGCACCACCTATGTTCAGCAAGAGACCCAGTACTTC. The encoded protein is CASTTYVQQETQYF.

V usage is TRBV28 and J usage is TRBJ2-1, with D perhaps matching TRBD1 or TRBD2 (6 bases each). The last part of the DNA fits TRBJ2-5 better; the J call may be wrong. The V gene's germline CDR1 is MDHEN and CDR2 SYDVKM. The CDR3 is 17 residues long. In nucleotides, the CDR3 is TGTGCCAGCAGTTTATCCGGAACGGCAGGGGAGGTGAAGACCCAGTACTTC. Translation gives CASSLSGTAGEVKTQYF.